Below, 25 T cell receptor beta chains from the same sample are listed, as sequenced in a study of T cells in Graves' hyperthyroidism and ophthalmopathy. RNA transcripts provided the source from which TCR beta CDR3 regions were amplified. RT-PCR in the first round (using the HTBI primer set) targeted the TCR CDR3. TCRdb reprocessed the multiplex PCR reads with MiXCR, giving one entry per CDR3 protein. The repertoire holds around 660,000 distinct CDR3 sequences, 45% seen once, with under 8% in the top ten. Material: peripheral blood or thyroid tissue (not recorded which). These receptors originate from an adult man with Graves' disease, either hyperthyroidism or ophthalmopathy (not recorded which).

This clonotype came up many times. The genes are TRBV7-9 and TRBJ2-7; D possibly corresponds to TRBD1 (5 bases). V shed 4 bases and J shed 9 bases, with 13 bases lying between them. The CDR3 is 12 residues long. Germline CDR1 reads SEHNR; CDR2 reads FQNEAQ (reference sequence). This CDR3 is CASSSYRTRQYF. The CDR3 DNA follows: TGTGCCAGCAGCTCCTACCGGACAAGGCAGTACTTC.

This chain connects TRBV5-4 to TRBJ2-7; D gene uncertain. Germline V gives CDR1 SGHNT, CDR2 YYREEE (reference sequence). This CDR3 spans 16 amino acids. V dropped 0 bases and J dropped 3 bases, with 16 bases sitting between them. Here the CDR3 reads CASSLAEGQNLYEQYF. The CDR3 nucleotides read TGTGCCAGCAGCTTGGCTGAAGGGCAGAACCTCTACGAGCAGTACTTC.

The DNA of the CDR3 is TGCAGTGCTAATCTCCTAGCGGGAGCGGGTGAGCAGTACTTC. This encodes CSANLLAGAGEQYF. This sequence joins TRBV20-1 and TRBJ2-7, with 10 bases that match TRBD2. J was trimmed by 7 bases and V by 4 bases; bases with no gene match: 10. CDR3 length: 14 residues. The germline gives CDR1 DFQATT, CDR2 SNEGSKA (reference sequence).

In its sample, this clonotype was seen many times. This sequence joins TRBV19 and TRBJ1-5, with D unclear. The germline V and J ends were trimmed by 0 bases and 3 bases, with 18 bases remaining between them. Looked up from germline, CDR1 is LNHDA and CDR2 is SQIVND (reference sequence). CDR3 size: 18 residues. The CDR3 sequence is CASSIDPRRRQANQPQHF. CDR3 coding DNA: TGTGCCAGTAGTATAGATCCTAGGAGGCGGCAGGCCAATCAGCCCCAGCATTTT.

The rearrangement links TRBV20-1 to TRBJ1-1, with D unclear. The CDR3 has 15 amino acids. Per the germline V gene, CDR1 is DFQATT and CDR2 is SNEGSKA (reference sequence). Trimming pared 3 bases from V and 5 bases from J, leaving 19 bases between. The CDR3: CSASHPSAGWTEAFF. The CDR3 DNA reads TGCAGTGCTAGTCACCCCTCGGCAGGATGGACTGAAGCTTTCTTT.

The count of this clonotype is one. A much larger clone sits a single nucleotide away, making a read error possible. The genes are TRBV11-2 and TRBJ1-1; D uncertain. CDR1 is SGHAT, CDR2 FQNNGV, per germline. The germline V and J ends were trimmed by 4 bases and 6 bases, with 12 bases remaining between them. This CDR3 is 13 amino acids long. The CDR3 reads CASSSPMGPEAFF. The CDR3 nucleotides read TGTGCCAGCAGCTCCCCCATGGGCCCTGAAGCTTTCTTT.

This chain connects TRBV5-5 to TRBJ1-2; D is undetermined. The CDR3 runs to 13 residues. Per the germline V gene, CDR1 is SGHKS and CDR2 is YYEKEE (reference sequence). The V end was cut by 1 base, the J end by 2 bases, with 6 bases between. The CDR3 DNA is TGTGCCAGCAGCTTGCTCCAGAACTATGGCTACACCTTC. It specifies CASSLLQNYGYTF.

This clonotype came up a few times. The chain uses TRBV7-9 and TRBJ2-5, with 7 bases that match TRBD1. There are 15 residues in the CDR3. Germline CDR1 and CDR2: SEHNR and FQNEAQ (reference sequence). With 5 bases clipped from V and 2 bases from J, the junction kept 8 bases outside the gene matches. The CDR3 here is CASSQVRGRQETQYF. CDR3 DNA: TGTGCCAGCAGCCAAGTGAGGGGGCGACAAGAGACCCAGTACTTC.

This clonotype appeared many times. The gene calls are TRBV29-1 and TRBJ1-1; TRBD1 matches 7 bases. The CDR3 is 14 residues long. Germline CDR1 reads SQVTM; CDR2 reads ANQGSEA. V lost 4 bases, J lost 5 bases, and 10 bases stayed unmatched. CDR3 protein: CSVGVTGSGTEAFF. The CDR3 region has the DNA TGCAGCGTTGGGGTGACAGGGTCCGGGACTGAAGCTTTCTTT. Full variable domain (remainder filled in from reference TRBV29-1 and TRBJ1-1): SAVISQKPSRDICQRGTSLTIQCQVDSQVTMMFWYRQQPGQSLTLIATANQGSEATYESGFVIDKFPISRPNLTFSTLTVSNMSPEDSSIYLCSVGVTGSGTEAFFGQGTRLTVV.

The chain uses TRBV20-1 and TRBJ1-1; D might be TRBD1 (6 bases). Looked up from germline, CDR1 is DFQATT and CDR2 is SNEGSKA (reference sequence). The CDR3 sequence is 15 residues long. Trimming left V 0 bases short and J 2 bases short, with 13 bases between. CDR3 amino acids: CSARESGASNTEAFF. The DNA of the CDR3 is TGCAGTGCTAGAGAGTCGGGGGCAAGTAACACTGAAGCTTTCTTT.

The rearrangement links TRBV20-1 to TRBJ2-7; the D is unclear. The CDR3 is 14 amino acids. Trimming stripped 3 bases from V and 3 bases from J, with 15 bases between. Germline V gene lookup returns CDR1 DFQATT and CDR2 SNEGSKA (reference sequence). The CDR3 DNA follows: TGCAGTGCTAGTCTCCAGGTGGTGGGCTACGAGCAGTACTTC. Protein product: CSASLQVVGYEQYF.

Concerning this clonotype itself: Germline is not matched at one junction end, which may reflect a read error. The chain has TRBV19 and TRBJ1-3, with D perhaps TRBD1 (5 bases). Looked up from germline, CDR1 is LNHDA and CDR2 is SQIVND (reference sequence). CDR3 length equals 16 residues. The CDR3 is CASSLGTGSSGSTIYF. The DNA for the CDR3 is TGTGCCAGTAGTCTCGGGACGGGAAGCTCTGGAAGCACCATATATTTT. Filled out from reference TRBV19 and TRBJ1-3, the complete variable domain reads DGGITQSPKYLFRKEGQNVTLSCEQNLNHDAMYWYRQDPGQGLRLIYYSQIVNDFQKGDIAEGYSVSREKKESFPLTVTSAQKNPTAFYLCASSLGTGSSGSTIYFGEGSWLTVV.

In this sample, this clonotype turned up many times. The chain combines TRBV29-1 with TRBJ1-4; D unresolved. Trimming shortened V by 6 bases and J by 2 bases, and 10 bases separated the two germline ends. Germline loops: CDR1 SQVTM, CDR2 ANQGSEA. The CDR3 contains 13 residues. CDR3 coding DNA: TGCAGCGTCCTTCAGGCGACTAATGAAAAACTGTTTTTT. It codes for CSVLQATNEKLFF.

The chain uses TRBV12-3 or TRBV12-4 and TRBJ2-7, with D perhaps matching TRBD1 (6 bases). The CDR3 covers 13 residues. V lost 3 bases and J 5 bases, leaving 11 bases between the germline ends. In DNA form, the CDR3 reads TGTGCCAGCAGTTTGAACAGGGCCCACGAGCAGTACTTC. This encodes CASSLNRAHEQYF.

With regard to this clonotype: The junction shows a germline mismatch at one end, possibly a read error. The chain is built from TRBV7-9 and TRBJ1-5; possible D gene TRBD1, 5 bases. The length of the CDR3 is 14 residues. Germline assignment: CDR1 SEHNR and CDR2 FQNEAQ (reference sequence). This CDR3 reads CASSLSGSSQPQHF. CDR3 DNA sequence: TGTGCCAGCAGTTTATCAGGGAGCAGTCAGCCCCAGCATTTT.

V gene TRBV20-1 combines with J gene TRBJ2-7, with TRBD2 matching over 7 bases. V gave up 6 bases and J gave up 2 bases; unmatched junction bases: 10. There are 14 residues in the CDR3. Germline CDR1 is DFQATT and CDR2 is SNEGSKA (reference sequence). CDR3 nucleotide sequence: TGCAGTGCGGTGGGGCTAGCGGAGACCTACGAGCAGTACTTC. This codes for CSAVGLAETYEQYF.

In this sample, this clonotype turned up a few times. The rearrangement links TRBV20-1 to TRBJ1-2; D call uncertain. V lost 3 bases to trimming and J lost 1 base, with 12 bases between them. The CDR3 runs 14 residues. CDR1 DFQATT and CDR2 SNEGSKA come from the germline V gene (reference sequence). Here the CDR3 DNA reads TGCAGTGCTAGCTACGGCAGGAGTAACTATGGCTACACCTTC. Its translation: CSASYGRSNYGYTF.

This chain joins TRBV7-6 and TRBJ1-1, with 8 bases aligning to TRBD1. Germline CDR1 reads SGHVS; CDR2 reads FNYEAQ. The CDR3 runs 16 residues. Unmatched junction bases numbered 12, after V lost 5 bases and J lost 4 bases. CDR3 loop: CASSPDPTGEGTEAFF. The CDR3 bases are TGTGCCAGCAGCCCAGATCCGACAGGGGAAGGCACTGAAGCTTTCTTT.

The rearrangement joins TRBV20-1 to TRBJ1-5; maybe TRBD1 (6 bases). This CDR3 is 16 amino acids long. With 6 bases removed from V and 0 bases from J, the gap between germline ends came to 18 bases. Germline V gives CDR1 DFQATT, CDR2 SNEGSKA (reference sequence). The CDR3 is CSASRASGDSNQPQHF. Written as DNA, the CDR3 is TGCAGTGCCAGCAGGGCCTCAGGGGATAGCAATCAGCCCCAGCATTTT.

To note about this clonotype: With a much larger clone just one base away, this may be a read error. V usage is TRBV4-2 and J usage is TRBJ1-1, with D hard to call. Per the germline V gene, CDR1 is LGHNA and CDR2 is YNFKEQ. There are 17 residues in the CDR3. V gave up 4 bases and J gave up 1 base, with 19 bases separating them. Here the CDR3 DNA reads TGTGCCAGCAGCCCATTATCTCGGGGAGGAGGGAACACTGAAGCTTTCTTT. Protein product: CASSPLSRGGGNTEAFF.

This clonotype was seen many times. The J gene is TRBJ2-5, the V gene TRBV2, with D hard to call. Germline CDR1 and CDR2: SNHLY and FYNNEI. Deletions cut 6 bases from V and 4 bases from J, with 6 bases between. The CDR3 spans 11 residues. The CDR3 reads CASRGGETQYF. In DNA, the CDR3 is TGTGCCAGCAGGGGCGGAGAGACCCAGTACTTC.

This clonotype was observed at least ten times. The DNA for the CDR3 is TGTGCCAGCAGTGCGGGGCAGATAGATGAAAAACTGTTTTTT. Residues: CASSAGQIDEKLFF. The chain uses TRBV2 and TRBJ1-4, with D maybe TRBD1 (5 bases). Trimming shortened V by 4 bases and J by 6 bases, and 12 bases separated the two germline ends. The CDR3 has 14 amino acids. Germline CDR1 reads SNHLY; CDR2 reads FYNNEI.

In DNA form, the CDR3 reads TGTGCCACCAGGGCGGGGGCTGGAAACACCGGGGAGCTGTTTTTT. This gives the protein CATRAGAGNTGELFF. The gene calls are TRBV7-9 and TRBJ2-2, with a tentative D call TRBD2 (7 bases). The germline CDR1 and CDR2 sequences are SEHNR and FQNEAQ (reference sequence). The CDR3 is made up of 15 amino acids. With 10 bases removed from V and 2 bases from J, the gap between germline ends came to 17 bases.

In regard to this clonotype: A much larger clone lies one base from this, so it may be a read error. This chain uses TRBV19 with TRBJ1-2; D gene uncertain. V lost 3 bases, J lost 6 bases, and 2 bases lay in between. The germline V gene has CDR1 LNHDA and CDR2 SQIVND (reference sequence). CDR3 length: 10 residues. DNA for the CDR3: TGTGCCAGTAGTATGGATGGCTACACCTTC. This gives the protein CASSMDGYTF.

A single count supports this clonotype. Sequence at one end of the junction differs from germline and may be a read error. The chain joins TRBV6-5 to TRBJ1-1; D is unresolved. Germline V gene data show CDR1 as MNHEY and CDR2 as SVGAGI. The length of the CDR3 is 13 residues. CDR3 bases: TGCGCCAGCAGTGTCGCGGGGATATCGTGGGCTTTCTTT. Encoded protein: CASSVAGISWAFF.